The next 13 T cell receptor beta chains were all read from a single sample in a study of blood T cells in healthy people across ages. It was with a sample-barcoded 5' primer and a J-beta primer mix that a second PCR of about 6 to 12 cycles was run. One entry per CDR3 protein, called by TCRdb with MiXCR from the 5' RACE reads. The table includes more than 1 million distinct CDR3 sequences, under 55% detected once. Sequencing was done on a sample of blood. These receptors were taken from a woman between 55 and 75 years old in good health.

The table lists this clonotype with a few counts. The chain uses TRBV28 and TRBJ2-7; D gene uncertain. Trimming took 5 bases from V and 3 from J, leaving 5 bases between them. The germline CDR1 and CDR2 sequences are MDHEN and SYDVKM. The CDR3 length is 11 residues. The CDR3 DNA is TGTGCCAGCAGTGCCCACTACGAGCAGTACTTC. This codes for CASSAHYEQYF. Variable domain in full (rest from reference TRBV28 and TRBJ2-7): DVKVTQSSRYLVKRTGEKVFLECVQDMDHENMFWYRQDPGLGLRLIYFSYDVKMKEKGDIPEGYSVSREKKERFSLILESASTNQTSMYLCASSAHYEQYFGPGTRLTVT.

This clonotype was counted between two and nine times. The gene calls are TRBV7-2 and TRBJ2-7, with no clear D. In germline, CDR1 is SGHTA, CDR2 FQGNSA. The CDR3 covers 13 residues. With 2 bases removed from V and 4 bases from J, the gap between germline ends came to 9 bases. CDR3: CASSLSPIYEQYF. For the CDR3, the DNA is TGTGCCAGCAGCTTAAGCCCGATTTACGAGCAGTACTTC. Drawing the rest from reference TRBV7-2 and TRBJ2-7, the complete variable domain is GAGVSQSPSNKVTEKGKDVELRCDPISGHTALYWYRQSLGQGLEFLIYFQGNSAPDKSGLPSDRFSAERTGGSVSTLTIQRTQQEDSAVYLCASSLSPIYEQYFGPGTRLTVT.

This clonotype was seen more than once but under ten times. This sequence joins TRBV10-3 and TRBJ2-7; the D call may be TRBD1 or TRBD2 (6 bases each). Trimming took 10 bases from V and 0 from J, leaving 13 bases between them. The length of the CDR3 is 13 residues. Germline-derived CDR1 and CDR2 are ENHRY and SYGVKD. The CDR3 nucleotides are TGTGCCACCGGAGGGGGGTCCTCCTACGAGCAGTACTTC. This sequence encodes CATGGGSSYEQYF.

The chain carries TRBV5-1 and TRBJ2-5, with 9 bases fitting TRBD2. V gave up 0 bases and J gave up 11 bases; unmatched junction bases: 11. CDR1 is SGHRS, CDR2 YFSETQ, per germline. The length of the CDR3 is 15 residues. This CDR3 is CASSLEPSGDNEQYF. The CDR3 nucleotides are TGCGCCAGCAGCTTGGAGCCTAGCGGGGACAATGAGCAGTACTTC.

The V call is TRBV20-1, the J call TRBJ2-3; 8 bases map to TRBD2. Trimming at V came to 5 bases and at J to 5 bases, leaving 15 bases not matched to a gene. The CDR3 is 16 amino acids. The germline V gene encodes CDR1 DFQATT and CDR2 SNEGSKA (reference sequence). The CDR3 loop reads CSARILAGGELDTQYF. As DNA, the CDR3 is TGCAGTGCTCGGATCCTGGCGGGAGGAGAGTTAGATACGCAGTATTTT.

This clonotype was counted between two and nine times. The chain recombines TRBV6-2 or TRBV6-3 with TRBJ2-7, with TRBD2 matching over 11 bases. CDR1 MNHEY and CDR2 SVGEGT come from the germline V gene. Germline trimming cut 5 bases from V and 2 bases from J; bases unmatched to any gene: 8. This CDR3 comprises 16 residues. This CDR3 reads CASSPELAGGPYEQYF. In nucleotides, the CDR3 is TGTGCCAGCAGTCCCGAGCTAGCGGGAGGTCCCTACGAGCAGTACTTC.

The rearrangement joins TRBV21-1 to TRBJ1-4; TRBD1, as called in the table, went unchecked against the DNA. TRBV21-1 is a pseudogene locus. The CDR3 runs to 15 residues. Here the CDR3 DNA reads TGTGCCAGCAGCAAGGGGGGACAGGGAGGTGAAGAACTGTTTTTT. Protein: CASSKGGQGGEELFF.

The chain is built from TRBV20-1 and TRBJ1-5; D is unresolved. Germline V gene lookup returns CDR1 DFQATT and CDR2 SNEGSKA (reference sequence). This CDR3 is 12 amino acids long. Trimming pared 3 bases from V and 5 bases from J, leaving 8 bases between. CDR3 sequence: CSARESYQPQHF. The CDR3 DNA reads TGCAGTGCTAGGGAATCATATCAGCCCCAGCATTTT.

The V gene is TRBV7-6, the J gene TRBJ1-4; D is possibly TRBD1 (5 bases). This CDR3 is built from 15 residues. V shed 2 bases and J shed 7 bases, with 14 bases lying between them. From germline, CDR1 is SGHVS and CDR2 FNYEAQ. The CDR3 DNA sequence: TGTGCCAGCAGCTTACCAGGCCCCGGGGGTGAAAAACTGTTTTTT. Translating it yields CASSLPGPGGEKLFF.

This clonotype showed up just once. V gene TRBV6-5 combines with J gene TRBJ2-4, with 8 bases matching TRBD1. The end of the DNA fits TRBJ2-7 better, so the J call may be wrong. CDR3 length: 13 amino acids. Germline values: CDR1 MNHEY, CDR2 SVGAGI. CDR3 amino acids: CASSRTGTHEQYF. In DNA form, the CDR3 reads TGTGCCAGCAGTAGGACAGGGACGCACGAGCAGTACTTC.

This clonotype was counted between two and nine times. V usage is TRBV20-1 and J usage is TRBJ2-5; D uncertain. With 8 bases removed from V and 1 base from J, the gap between germline ends came to 8 bases. Germline lookup yields CDR1 DFQATT and CDR2 SNEGSKA (reference sequence). This CDR3 contains 11 residues. CDR3 protein: CSPKFQETQYF. CDR3 nucleotides: TGCAGTCCTAAGTTCCAAGAGACCCAGTACTTC.

The J gene is TRBJ2-1, the V gene TRBV28; 7 bases are a match to TRBD2. Trimming at V came to 5 bases and at J to 8 bases, leaving 9 bases not matched to a gene. Per the germline V gene, CDR1 is MDHEN and CDR2 is SYDVKM. CDR3 size: 14 residues. The CDR3 DNA sequence: TGTGCCAGCAGTCCGTCGGGCGGGAGCGATGAGCAGTTCTTC. Residues: CASSPSGGSDEQFF.

This clonotype came up many times. The junction shows a germline mismatch at one end, possibly a read error. The rearrangement links TRBV5-1 to TRBJ2-7, with TRBD2 as a possible D gene (6 bases). Per the germline V gene, CDR1 is SGHRS and CDR2 is YFSETQ. This CDR3 is 13 amino acids long. The CDR3 DNA reads as TGTGCCAGCAGCCGGGACTCGTACTACGAGCAGTACTTC. Its translation is CASSRDSYYEQYF.